This is a list of T cell receptor beta chains from one sample in a study of early T cells in non-severe SARS-CoV-2 infection. TCRdb fed the 5' RACE reads into MiXCR, producing one record per CDR3 protein. This sample yields about 59,000 distinct CDR3 sequences, of which under 15% are seen a single time; approximately 9.4% belongs to the top ten. Sequences were derived from whole blood, sampled at baseline. These receptors all come from an adult who was a healthcare worker with PCR-confirmed SARS-CoV-2 infection or an uninfected control (not recorded which). Both conserved end residues are part of each CDR3. The D gene is left open where the match is weak. Where a row states a size, it is once, few, many or the class of an expanded clone; other rows omit it.

size,D,V,J,DNA,CDR3
many,TRBD1,TRBV9,TRBJ1-1,TGTGCCAGCAGCAGCCGGGACAGGGTGACTGAAGCTTTCTTT,CASSSRDRVTEAFF
few,.,TRBV5-1,TRBJ2-7,TGCGCCAGCAGCTTATTCACCGGACAGAACTACGAGCAGTACTTC,CASSLFTGQNYEQYF
few,.,TRBV21-1,TRBJ1-5,TGTGCCAGCAGCCAGACAGGGGTTAGCAATCAGCCCCAGCATTTT,CASSQTGVSNQPQHF
.,.,TRBV20-1,TRBJ2-1,TGCAGTGCTAGAGGGAACAGGGAGAATGAGCAGTTCTTC,CSARGNRENEQFF
few,TRBD1,TRBV7-6,TRBJ2-7,TGTGCCAGCAGCTTAATGACAGGGTCCTACGAGCAGTACTTC,CASSLMTGSYEQYF
few,.,TRBV7-9,TRBJ2-5,TGTGCCAGCAGCTTCCCGCGGGACTTGGCGGAAGAGACCCAGTACTTC,CASSFPRDLAEETQYF
few,.,TRBV9,TRBJ2-7,TGTGCCAGCAGCGTAGGAGACGCGACCGAGCAGTACTTC,CASSVGDATEQYF
.,.,TRBV9,TRBJ1-1,TGTGCCAGCAGCGTAGACCAGAACACTGAAGCTTTCTTT,CASSVDQNTEAFF
.,.,TRBV28,TRBJ2-3,TGTGCCAGCAGTCCACCGTCCTATCGCCTCCGTACGCAGTATTTT,CASSPPSYRLRTQYF
many,TRBD1,TRBV11-2,TRBJ2-2,TGTGCCAGCAGAACGGGACAGGGGATCACCGGGGAGCTGTTTTTT,CASRTGQGITGELFF
few,.,TRBV4-1,TRBJ2-7,TGCGCCAGCAGCCCCGAACCCCGGGCGTACGAGCAGTACTTC,CASSPEPRAYEQYF
many,.,TRBV7-6,TRBJ2-2,TGTGCCAGCAGCTTAGTGCGGGCCACCGGGGAGCTGTTTTTT,CASSLVRATGELFF
.,.,TRBV5-1,TRBJ1-1,TGCGCCAGCAGCTTGGATGGGCAGGGCAACACTGAAGCTTTCTTT,CASSLDGQGNTEAFF
.,TRBD1,TRBV5-4,TRBJ2-3,TGTGCCAGCAGCCCGGGACAGTCCCGCACAGATACGCAGTATTTT,CASSPGQSRTDTQYF
many,.,TRBV7-8,TRBJ2-7,TGTGCCAGCAGCTTAGCGGGTCAAGCCTACGAGCAGTACTTC,CASSLAGQAYEQYF
many,.,TRBV11-3,TRBJ2-5,TGTGCCAGCAGCTTAGATTTTGATGGAGAGACCCAGTACTTC,CASSLDFDGETQYF
once,TRBD2,TRBV30,TRBJ2-7,TGTGCCTGGAGCACCGGGACTAGCGGGGGCTACGAGCAGTACTTC,CAWSTGTSGGYEQYF
few,TRBD1,TRBV4-1,TRBJ1-2,TGCGCCAGCAGCCTAGGACAGGGAACCGTGAGGTATGGCTACACCTTC,CASSLGQGTVRYGYTF
few,.,TRBV3-1,TRBJ1-4,TGTGCCAGCAGCCAAGCAAATGAAAAACTGTTTTTT,CASSQANEKLFF
few,TRBD2,TRBV11-2,TRBJ2-1,TGTGCCAGCAGCTTAGTTCCGCGGGGGGCTTCCTACAATGAGCAGTTCTTC,CASSLVPRGASYNEQFF
many,.,TRBV7-9,TRBJ1-1,TGTGCCAGCAGCTGGGATTTGACAGAGAAACTCGGACACACTGAAGCTTTCTTT,CASSWDLTEKLGHTEAFF
.,.,TRBV30,TRBJ2-7,TGTGCCTGGAGTCGCCTTCCCTACGAGCAGTACTTC,CAWSRLPYEQYF
few,TRBD2,TRBV12-3/TRBV12-4,TRBJ2-1,TGTGCCAGCAGTTTAGTAGCGGGAGGGTGGAATGAGCAGTTCTTC,CASSLVAGGWNEQFF
few,.,TRBV27,TRBJ2-7,TGTGCCAGCAGTTCCCTAAAGCGCCGAGAAATCTACGAGCAGTACTTC,CASSSLKRREIYEQYF
few,.,TRBV11-2,TRBJ2-4,TGTGCCAGCAGCTCCAGGGAGGCCACCAGCAAAAACATTCAGTACTTC,CASSSREATSKNIQYF
many,TRBD1,TRBV29-1,TRBJ1-1,TGCAGCGTGAGGACAGGGGGCATGACTGAAGCTTTCTTT,CSVRTGGMTEAFF
few,.,TRBV5-6,TRBJ1-4,TGTGCCAGCAGCAAATCTGCAACTAATGAAAAACTGTTTTTT,CASSKSATNEKLFF
.,TRBD2,TRBV11-2,TRBJ2-3,TGTGCCAGCAGCCTCCCTAGCGGCCCGCAGTATTTT,CASSLPSGPQYF
.,.,TRBV24-1,TRBJ2-7,TGTGCCACCAGTGATCCTGGGGACTCACACACCGAGCAGTACTTC,CATSDPGDSHTEQYF
many,TRBD1,TRBV5-1,TRBJ1-2,TGCGCCAGCAGCCACGCCGGGACAGGGGGCGGAAGCTACACCTTC,CASSHAGTGGGSYTF
.,TRBD1,TRBV6-1,TRBJ2-3,TGTGCCAGCAGGGGACAGTCGACTAGCACAGATACGCAGTATTTT,CASRGQSTSTDTQYF
many,.,TRBV7-2,TRBJ1-3,TGTGCCAGCAGCTTTTTGGGTGTCCGTCCCTCTGGAAACACCATATATTTT,CASSFLGVRPSGNTIYF
.,.,TRBV29-1,TRBJ1-2,TGCAGCGTTGCCCTAACTCGGGACCAAGCTGGCTACACCTTC,CSVALTRDQAGYTF
.,.,TRBV28,TRBJ2-1,TGTGCCAGCACCCCTCTCCAAGGACACGAGCAGTTCTTC,CASTPLQGHEQFF
.,TRBD1,TRBV6-5,TRBJ1-2,TGTGCCAGCAGTTCCCCCCGACAGGGTGCCTATGGCTACACCTTC,CASSSPRQGAYGYTF
few,.,TRBV4-1,TRBJ1-2,TGCGCCAGCAGCCAAGATCCAGGGAACTATGGCTACACCTTC,CASSQDPGNYGYTF
.,TRBD2,TRBV27,TRBJ2-7,TGTGCCAGCAGTTTACGCGGGGGTATCTACGAGCAGTACTTC,CASSLRGGIYEQYF
few,TRBD2,TRBV15,TRBJ2-5,TGTGCCACCAGCTGGGGGGGGGAAGAGACCCAGTACTTC,CATSWGGEETQYF
few,TRBD1,TRBV7-8,TRBJ2-7,TGTGCCAGCAGTTCCAGCCTCGGACAGGCGTGGGAGCAGTACTTC,CASSSSLGQAWEQYF
.,.,TRBV11-2,TRBJ2-7,TGTGCCAGCAGCTTACGATACGAGCAGTACTTC,CASSLRYEQYF
.,.,TRBV12-3/TRBV12-4,TRBJ2-7,TGTGCCAGCAGTTTTGTTTCCGGCGGCGAGCAGTACTTC,CASSFVSGGEQYF
few,TRBD2,TRBV11-2,TRBJ2-3,TGTGCCAGCAGCCTACTAGCGGGGGGGGCAGATACGCAGTATTTT,CASSLLAGGADTQYF
.,TRBD1,TRBV28,TRBJ2-5,TGTGCCAGCAGTACCCTTCGGACAGGGATGGAGACCCAGTACTTC,CASSTLRTGMETQYF
many,TRBD1,TRBV7-6,TRBJ2-3,TGTGCCAGCAGCGGACAGGCGTATGATACGCAGTATTTT,CASSGQAYDTQYF
many,.,TRBV6-1,TRBJ2-7,TGTGCCAGCAGTGAACTGTCGGGACAGGGGACTAGCATACGTGCCTACGAGCAGTACTTC,CASSELSGQGTSIRAYEQYF
few,.,TRBV4-1,TRBJ2-1,TGCGCCAGCAGCCACGTTGACCTGGTTACCTACAATGAGCAGTTCTTC,CASSHVDLVTYNEQFF
.,.,TRBV5-1,TRBJ2-7,TGCGCCAGCAGCTATGGAGCCAGGGGCTACGAGCAGTACTTC,CASSYGARGYEQYF
few,.,TRBV5-1,TRBJ2-6,TGCGCCAGCAGAGGGGGGGCCTTGTCTGGGGCCAACGTCCTGACTTTC,CASRGGALSGANVLTF
.,.,TRBV10-1,TRBJ2-2,TGCGCCAGCAGTGGAGGCCGGCTAGCCACGAACACCGGGGAGCTGTTTTTT,CASSGGRLATNTGELFF
many,TRBD1,TRBV28,TRBJ2-7,TGTGCCAGCAGTCCCGTCAGGGGACAGGGGGAGCCCTACGAGCAGTACTTC,CASSPVRGQGEPYEQYF